This T cell receptor beta chain was sequenced during a study of blood T cell repertoires in COVID-19. Study as a whole: Acute and convalescent COVID-19 specimens originated in the United States, Italy and Spain. PBMCs, B-cell-depleted T cells, or T cells were the source of the cDNA or gDNA that made up the material.

The length of the CDR3 is 14 residues. V was cut by 7 bases and J by 4 bases, with 16 bases left in between. CDR1 LNHDA and CDR2 SQIVND come from the germline V gene (reference sequence). In the authors' workflow: The authors estimated nucleated cell counts from reference gene primer amplification. Sequenced by immunoSEQ multiplex PCR; TCRdb stores in-frame clones only, minus some. D and trimming come from the DNA, and the V and J calls and clone size come from that table. This sample carries 150,000 or so clones, 80% to 90% of them seen once, and the ten largest clones take roughly 10%. At least ten counts were recorded for this clone.

This sequence joins TRBV19 and TRBJ1-1; D unclear. This receptor was taken from a human donor in a cohort sampled during active COVID-19. Sequenced sample: peripheral blood. As DNA, the CDR3 is TGTGCCAGTACCCCGCCCGGGGTCTCCACTGAAGCTTTCTTT. Its protein product is CASTPPGVSTEAFF.